Following are 5 T cell receptor beta chains from one sample sequenced in a study of post-analysis software for immune sequencing data. Study outcomes and limitations: In patients, TRBV5-6, TRBV5-1 and TRBV20-1 belonged to roughly 5 TRBV segments found more frequently than in controls.

Unique molecular identifiers were present in the TCR beta cDNA libraries. Each CDR3 protein is one row after TCRdb ran MiXCR on the PCR reads. The table has some 260,000 distinct CDR3 sequences, 30% to 45% seen once. No antigen is known for these receptors. The sequenced sample was blood. The receptor set was obtained from a girl aged 5 to 17 with multiple sclerosis.

This clonotype was counted only a few times. The rearrangement joins TRBV2 to TRBJ2-5; no reliable D call. The V and J ends lost 4 bases and 5 bases respectively, with 11 bases between them. Germline CDR1 is SNHLY and CDR2 is FYNNEI. The CDR3 is 13 amino acids. The CDR3 reads CASSAPPGETQYF. The CDR3 DNA is TGTGCCAGCAGTGCCCCCCCTGGCGAGACCCAGTACTTC.

This clonotype has at least ten counts. The rearrangement joins TRBV5-5 to TRBJ1-2; D possibly corresponds to TRBD1 (6 bases). This CDR3 has 16 residues. The germline gives CDR1 SGHKS, CDR2 YYEKEE (reference sequence). The V end lost 0 bases, the J end lost 0 bases, and 12 bases lay between the germline ends. Here the CDR3 reads CASSLDSGQTNYGYTF. The CDR3 coding sequence is TGTGCCAGCAGCTTGGACAGCGGACAGACTAACTATGGCTACACCTTC.

The chain combines TRBV9 with TRBJ2-1; perhaps TRBD2 as D (6 bases). This CDR3 has 16 amino acids. Looked up from germline, CDR1 is SGDLS and CDR2 is YYNGEE. V was trimmed by 4 bases and J by 6 bases, leaving 20 bases between them. The CDR3 sequence: CASSPILGEAINEQFF. DNA for the CDR3: TGTGCCAGCAGCCCGATCTTGGGGGAGGCGATCAATGAGCAGTTCTTC.

This clonotype was seen a few times. The chain joins TRBV20-1 to TRBJ2-1; D not resolved. CDR1 and CDR2 from the germline V gene are DFQATT and SNEGSKA (reference sequence). V shed 3 bases and J shed 8 bases, with 20 bases lying between them. The CDR3 length is 15 residues. The CDR3 nucleotides read TGCAGTGCTAGCGAAAACGGAGCCCCGGTGGATGAGCAGTTCTTC. Its translation: CSASENGAPVDEQFF.

This clonotype was seen at least ten times. V is TRBV29-1 and J is TRBJ1-2; possibly TRBD1 for D (6 bases). Trimming pared 6 bases from V and 8 bases from J, leaving 19 bases between. This CDR3 region has 13 residues. The germline V gene has CDR1 SQVTM and CDR2 ANQGSEA. The CDR3 loop is CSVSATWTVGYTF. The CDR3, as DNA: TGCAGCGTCTCCGCGACTTGGACAGTCGGCTACACCTTC.